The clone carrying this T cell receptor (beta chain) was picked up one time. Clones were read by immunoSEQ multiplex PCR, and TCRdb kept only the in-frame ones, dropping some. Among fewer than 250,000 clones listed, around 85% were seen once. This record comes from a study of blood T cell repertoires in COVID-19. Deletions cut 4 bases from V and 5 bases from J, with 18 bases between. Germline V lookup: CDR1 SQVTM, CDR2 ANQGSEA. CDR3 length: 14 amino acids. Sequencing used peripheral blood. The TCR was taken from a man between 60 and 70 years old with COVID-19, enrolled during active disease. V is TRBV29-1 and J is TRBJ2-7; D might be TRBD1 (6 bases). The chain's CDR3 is CSVGVRQVLDEQYF. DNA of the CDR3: TGCAGCGTTGGAGTCCGACAGGTCCTAGACGAGCAGTACTTC.